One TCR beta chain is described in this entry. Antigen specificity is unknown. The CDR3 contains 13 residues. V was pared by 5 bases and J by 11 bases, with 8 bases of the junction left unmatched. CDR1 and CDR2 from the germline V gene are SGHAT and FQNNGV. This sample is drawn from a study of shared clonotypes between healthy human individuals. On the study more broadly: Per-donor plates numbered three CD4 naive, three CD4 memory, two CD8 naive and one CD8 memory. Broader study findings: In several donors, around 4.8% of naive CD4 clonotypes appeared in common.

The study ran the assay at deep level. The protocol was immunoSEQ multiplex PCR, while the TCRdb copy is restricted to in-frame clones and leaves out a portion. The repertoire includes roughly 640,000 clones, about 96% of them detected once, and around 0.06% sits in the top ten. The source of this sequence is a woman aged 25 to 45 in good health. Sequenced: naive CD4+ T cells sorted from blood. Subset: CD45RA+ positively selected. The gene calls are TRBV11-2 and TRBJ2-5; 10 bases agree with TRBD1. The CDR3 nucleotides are TGTGCCAGCAGCAGACAGGGGGCGGGGGAGCAGTACTTC. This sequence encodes CASSRQGAGEQYF.